The T cell receptor beta chain described here comes from a study of blood T cell repertoires in COVID-19. Sequencing used immunoSEQ multiplex PCR; TCRdb keeps in-frame clones, though not all of them. Of 80,000 to 100,000 clones in the sample, 74% are singletons; the top ten hold 3.9%. CDR3 length: 13 residues. V was cut by 2 bases and J by 8 bases, with 12 bases left in between. Germline CDR1 and CDR2: MDHEN and SYDVKM. This sequence was found in a man aged 65 to 79 with COVID-19, enrolled during active disease. The V gene is TRBV28, the J gene TRBJ1-1; D remains ambiguous. The sequenced sample consisted of peripheral blood. DNA of the CDR3: TGTGCCAGCAGTTTAAGAGGGAACCGAGAAGCTTTCTTT. It encodes CASSLRGNREAFF.